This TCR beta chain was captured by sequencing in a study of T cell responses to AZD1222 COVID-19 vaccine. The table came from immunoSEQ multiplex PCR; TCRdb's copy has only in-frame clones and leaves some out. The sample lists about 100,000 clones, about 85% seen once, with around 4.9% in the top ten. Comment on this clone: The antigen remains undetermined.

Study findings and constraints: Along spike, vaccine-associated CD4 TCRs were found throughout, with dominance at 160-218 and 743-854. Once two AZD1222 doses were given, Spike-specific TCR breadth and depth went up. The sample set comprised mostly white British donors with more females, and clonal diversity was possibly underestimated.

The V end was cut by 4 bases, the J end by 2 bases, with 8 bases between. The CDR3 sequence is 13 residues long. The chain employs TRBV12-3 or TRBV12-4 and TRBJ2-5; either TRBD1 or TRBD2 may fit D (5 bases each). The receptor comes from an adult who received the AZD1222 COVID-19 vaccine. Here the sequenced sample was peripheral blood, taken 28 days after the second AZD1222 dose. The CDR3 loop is CASSWDLQETQYF. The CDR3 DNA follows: TGTGCCAGCAGTTGGGACCTTCAAGAGACCCAGTACTTC.